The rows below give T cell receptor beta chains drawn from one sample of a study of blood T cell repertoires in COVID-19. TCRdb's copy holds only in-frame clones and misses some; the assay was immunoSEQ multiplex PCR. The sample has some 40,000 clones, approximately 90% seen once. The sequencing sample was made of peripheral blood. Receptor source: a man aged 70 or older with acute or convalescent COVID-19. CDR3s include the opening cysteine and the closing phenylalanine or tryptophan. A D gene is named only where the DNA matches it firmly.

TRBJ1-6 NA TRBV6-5 CASSTGNNSPLHF
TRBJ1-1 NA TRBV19 CASSIDRGLGAEAFF
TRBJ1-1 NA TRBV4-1 CASSQDPERPSNTEAFF
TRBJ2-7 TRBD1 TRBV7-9 CASSLLEGGARYEQYF
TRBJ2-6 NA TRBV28 CASSSVDSGANVLTF
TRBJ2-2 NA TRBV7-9 CASSQSGNTGELFF
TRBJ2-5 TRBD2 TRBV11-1 CASSRTGTSGQETQYF
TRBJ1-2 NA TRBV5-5 CASSSKKTGPHGYTF
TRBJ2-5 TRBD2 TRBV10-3 CAIRPGLAEETQYF
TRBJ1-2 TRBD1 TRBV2 CASSGQGYYGYTF
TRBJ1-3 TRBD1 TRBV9 CASSATGHGGNTIYF
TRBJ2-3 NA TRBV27 CASTRGEGDTQYF
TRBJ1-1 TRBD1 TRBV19 CASSIRGDRDTEAFF
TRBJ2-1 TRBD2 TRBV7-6 CASSLGLAGGHEQFF
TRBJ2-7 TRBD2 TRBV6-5 CASSYNSAGSAEQYF
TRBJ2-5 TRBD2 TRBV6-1 CASSDRLAGSNLGETQYF
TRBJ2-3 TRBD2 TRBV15 CATSLAGTDTQYF
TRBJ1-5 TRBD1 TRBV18 CASSPTLARQGDQPQHF
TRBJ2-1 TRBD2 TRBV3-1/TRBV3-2 CASSQELAGEFYNEQFF
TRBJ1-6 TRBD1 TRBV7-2 CASSWGRGQNSPLHF
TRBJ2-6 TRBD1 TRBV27 CASSGGQEISGANVLTF
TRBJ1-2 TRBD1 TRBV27 CASRHTGTGGGYTF
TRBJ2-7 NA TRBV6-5 CASSYAHSYEQYF
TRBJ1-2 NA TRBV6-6 CASSFLRNGYTF
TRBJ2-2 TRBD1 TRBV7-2 CASSQTGGGTGELFF
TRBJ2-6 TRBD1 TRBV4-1 CASSQDPGGTGGSGANVLTF
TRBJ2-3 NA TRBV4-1 CASSQQTATNTYTQYF
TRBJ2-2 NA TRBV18 CASSQDSINTGELFF
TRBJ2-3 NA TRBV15 CATSRGEDSSTDTQYF
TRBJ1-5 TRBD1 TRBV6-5 CASSRQGFGQPQHF
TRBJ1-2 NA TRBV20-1 CSASTSDGGYTF
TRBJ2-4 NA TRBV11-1 CASSPARDDIQYF
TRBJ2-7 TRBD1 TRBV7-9 CASSLTGVYEQYF